The 6 T cell receptor beta chains below all came from one sample that was sequenced in a study of blood T cell repertoires in COVID-19 (dated by TCRdb to 2019 to 2021). Receptor libraries were prepared by the immunoSEQ multiplex PCR assay. This immuneACCESS table, as held by TCRdb, lists in-frame sequences with V and J called but not all clones. Of the missing ones, under half trace to an unresolved V gene in checked studies; the others have no known cause. Here the sample has some 200,000 clones; 88% occur a single time. The top ten clonotypes cover 6% of the sample. The specimen was peripheral blood. These receptors all come from a man aged 40-49 years with active or convalescent COVID-19.

The chain employs TRBV6-5 and TRBJ1-6, with D possibly TRBD1 on 6 matching bases. CDR3 length: 15 residues. Germline values: CDR1 MNHEY, CDR2 SVGAGI. V shed 7 bases and J shed 2 bases, with 12 bases lying between them. CDR3 sequence: CASTQGVTYNSPLHF. CDR3 DNA: TGTGCCAGCACACAGGGAGTCACCTATAATTCACCCCTCCACTTT.

The chain uses TRBV9 and TRBJ1-1; TRBD1 matches at 7 bases. Losses at the gene ends were 4 bases for V and 1 base for J; bases not matched to a gene: 7. CDR3 length: 15 amino acids. In germline, CDR1 is SGDLS, CDR2 YYNGEE. CDR3 coding DNA: TGTGCCAGCAGCCGAACAGGGGACCCGAACACTGAAGCTTTCTTT. Translating it yields CASSRTGDPNTEAFF. Complete variable domain (other parts from reference TRBV9 and TRBJ1-1): DSGVTQTPKHLITATGQRVTLRCSPRSGDLSVYWYQQSLDQGLQFLIQYYNGEERAKGNILERFSAQQFPDLHSELNLSSLELGDSALYFCASSRTGDPNTEAFFGQGTRLTVV.

The V and J genes are TRBV18 and TRBJ1-2; 7 bases align to TRBD1. With 4 bases clipped from V and 2 bases from J, the junction kept 7 bases outside the gene matches. CDR1 and CDR2 (germline): KGHSH, LQKENI. The CDR3 consists of 15 residues. CDR3 sequence: CASSLGTVGNYGYTF. The DNA of the CDR3 is TGTGCCAGCTCACTAGGGACAGTGGGGAACTATGGCTACACCTTC.

V and J are TRBV9 and TRBJ2-7, with TRBD1 as a possible D gene (5 bases). Trimming removed 1 base at V and 0 bases at J, with 11 bases between. In germline, CDR1 is SGDLS, CDR2 YYNGEE. The CDR3 runs to 15 residues. The CDR3 DNA sequence: TGTGCCAGCAGCGTATCAGGGATGAGCTCCTACGAGCAGTACTTC. It yields the protein CASSVSGMSSYEQYF.

The J gene is TRBJ2-7, the V gene TRBV5-1; TRBD2 aligns across 7 bases. J was trimmed by 0 bases and V by 0 bases; bases with no gene match: 9. The CDR3 extends over 17 amino acids. CDR1 is SGHRS and CDR2 is YFSETQ in the germline V gene. The CDR3 loop is CASSLAPLAESSYEQYF. The CDR3 DNA is TGCGCCAGCAGCTTGGCACCTCTAGCGGAGAGCTCCTACGAGCAGTACTTC.

This chain uses TRBV4-1 with TRBJ2-1; 11 bases are a match to TRBD2. The ends lost 3 bases at V and 8 bases at J; junction bases unmatched: 15. The germline CDR1 and CDR2 sequences are MGHRA and YSYEKL. The CDR3 length is 18 residues. The CDR3 here is CASSHASTTSGSLYEQFF. The CDR3 nucleotides are TGCGCCAGCAGCCACGCTTCCACTACTAGCGGGAGTCTCTATGAGCAGTTCTTC.